This TCR beta chain emerged from a study of beta chain features in type 1 diabetes. Expressed TCRB transcripts were sequenced because the isolated RNA had all been reverse transcribed beforehand. The data were produced by immunoSEQ multiplex PCR, yet TCRdb's version contains in-frame clones alone and is incomplete. The sample includes 300,000 to 400,000 clones, 10% to 15% of them seen just once. The CDR3 is made up of 14 amino acids. Germline V gene lookup returns CDR1 LNHDA and CDR2 SQIVND (reference sequence). V was trimmed by 7 bases and J by 4 bases, leaving 16 bases between them. Via CD45RO/CCR7/CD25/CD127/CD95/CD27, cells of the CD4+ naive, central memory, regulatory and stem cell-like memory subsets were sorted. In all sorted populations, purity surpassed 95%.

The chain is built from TRBV19 and TRBJ1-2; D gene uncertain. This TCR was recovered from a man younger than 35 in good health. The source material was naive CD4+ T cells from blood. The CDR3 reads CASTLLTAGYGYTF. The DNA for the CDR3 is TGTGCCAGTACCCTCCTGACGGCGGGCTATGGCTACACCTTC.